The 20 T cell receptor beta chains below were found in one sample sequenced in a study of CD8 T cells in Susac syndrome. After extraction with the RNeasy kit, about 0.45 to 1 ug of the RNA was reverse transcribed using random hexamers. MiXCR, run by TCRdb on the immunoSEQ multiplex PCR reads, gives a single entry per CDR3 protein. The sample shows fewer than 200,000 distinct CDR3 sequences, approximately 93% of them seen only once. Specimen: CD4+ T cells from PBMCs. The receptors were sampled from a human donor in good health.

This chain links TRBV13 with TRBJ2-7; a possible D gene is TRBD2 (5 bases). This CDR3 has 14 residues. With 4 bases removed from V and 2 bases from J, the gap between germline ends came to 12 bases. CDR1 and CDR2 (germline): PRHDT, FYEKMQ (reference sequence). This CDR3 is CASSSRGLPYEQYF. Written as DNA, the CDR3 is TGTGCCAGCAGCTCTCGCGGGCTACCCTACGAGCAGTACTTC.

The rearrangement uses TRBV30 and TRBJ1-2; D is uncertain. This CDR3 is 10 amino acids long. The germline V gene encodes CDR1 GTSNPN and CDR2 SVGIG (reference sequence). V dropped 1 base and J dropped 8 bases, with 5 bases sitting between them. CDR3 sequence (DNA): TGTGCCTGGAGTGGTGGGGGCTACACCTTC. Protein sequence: CAWSGGGYTF.

The chain is built from TRBV6-1 and TRBJ2-5; 8 nucleotides agree with TRBD1. Germline trimming cut 4 bases from V and 7 bases from J; bases unmatched to any gene: 8. The CDR3 sequence is 14 residues long. Germline V gene lookup returns CDR1 MNHNS and CDR2 SASEGT. CDR3 region: CASSVARTGLTQYF. DNA for the CDR3: TGTGCCAGCAGTGTCGCGCGGACAGGGCTGACCCAGTACTTC.

The rearrangement joins TRBV7-2 to TRBJ2-5; D tentatively fits TRBD1 or TRBD2 (5 bases each). This CDR3 is 15 amino acids long. Trimming took 4 bases from V and 1 from J, leaving 13 bases between them. The germline CDR1 and CDR2 sequences are SGHTA and FQGNSA. CDR3 region: CASSSHGGSQETQYF. The CDR3 DNA reads as TGTGCCAGCAGCTCCCATGGGGGTTCCCAAGAGACCCAGTACTTC.

Only one count was recorded for this clonotype. V gene TRBV10-3 combines with J gene TRBJ1-1; no definite D call. In germline, CDR1 is ENHRY, CDR2 SYGVKD. The germline V and J ends were trimmed by 4 bases and 0 bases, with 6 bases remaining between them. This CDR3 has 13 amino acids. The DNA of the CDR3 is TGTGCCATCAGTGTGGAAGTGAACACTGAAGCTTTCTTT. Residues: CAISVEVNTEAFF.

J is TRBJ2-7 and V is TRBV27; 7 bases align to TRBD2. V was clipped by 5 bases and J by 3 bases; unmatched bases: 7. CDR3 length equals 14 residues. Germline assignment: CDR1 MNHEY and CDR2 SMNVEV (reference sequence). This CDR3 is CASSRSGESYEQYF. CDR3 nucleotides: TGTGCCAGCAGTCGAAGCGGGGAAAGCTACGAGCAGTACTTC.

The chain carries TRBV7-9 and TRBJ2-1; D unclear. The CDR3 loop spans 10 amino acids. V shed 3 bases and J shed 9 bases, with 3 bases lying between them. Germline CDR1 reads SEHNR; CDR2 reads FQNEAQ (reference sequence). The CDR3 sequence is CASSFSEQFF. DNA of the CDR3: TGTGCCAGCAGCTTCTCTGAGCAGTTCTTC. Looking up the rest from reference TRBV7-9 and TRBJ2-1 gives the full variable domain: DTGVSQNPRHKITKRGQNVTFRCDPISEHNRLYWYRQTLGQGPEFLTYFQNEAQLEKSRLLSDRFSAERPKGSFSTLEIQRTEQGDSAMYLCASSFSEQFFGPGTRLTVL.

This rearrangement joins TRBV25-1 to TRBJ1-1; D is possibly TRBD1 (6 bases). Germline V gene lookup returns CDR1 MGHDK and CDR2 SYGVNS. V was clipped by 8 bases and J by 1 base, with 14 bases between them. The CDR3 runs 14 residues. The CDR3 nucleotides read TGTGCCAGCGCTCGAGGGGGTGAGAACACTGAAGCTTTCTTT. Translated, it gives CASARGGENTEAFF.

V is TRBV9 and J is TRBJ2-6, with D unresolved. V was cut by 6 bases and J by 4 bases, with 11 bases left in between. The V gene's germline CDR1 is SGDLS and CDR2 YYNGEE. The CDR3 runs to 14 residues. For the CDR3, the DNA is TGTGCCAGCACTGGATCGTCCGGGGCCAACGTCCTGACTTTC. The encoded protein is CASTGSSGANVLTF.

The CDR3 DNA sequence: TGTGCCAGCAGCTCAATCATTTCGACTAGCGGGGGGCCAATGGGAGATACGCAGTATTTT. This translates into CASSSIISTSGGPMGDTQYF. V and J are TRBV5-6 and TRBJ2-3; the match to TRBD2 covers 13 bases. This CDR3 is built from 20 residues. The V and J ends lost 3 bases and 5 bases, in that order; junction bases with no gene match: 18. Germline V gene lookup returns CDR1 SGHDT and CDR2 YYEEEE.

The rearrangement links TRBV28 to TRBJ1-3, with a possible D match to TRBD1 (6 bases). This CDR3 comprises 15 residues. Per the germline V gene, CDR1 is MDHEN and CDR2 is SYDVKM. Trimming pared 4 bases from V and 3 bases from J, leaving 13 bases between. The CDR3 spells CASSYPGAYGNTIYF. The DNA of the CDR3 is TGTGCCAGCAGTTATCCGGGGGCTTATGGAAACACCATATATTTT.

The J gene is TRBJ2-1, the V gene TRBV4-1, with D possibly TRBD1 on 8 matching bases. The CDR3 is made up of 17 amino acids. Trimming stripped 1 base from V and 2 bases from J, with 15 bases between. Germline assignment: CDR1 MGHRA and CDR2 YSYEKL. In DNA, the CDR3 is TGCGCCAGCAGCCAAGTACAGGGGGGGGGTCCCTACAATGAGCAGTTCTTC. Protein product: CASSQVQGGGPYNEQFF.

In its sample, this clonotype was seen once. This chain links TRBV7-9 with TRBJ1-5, with D perhaps TRBD1 (5 bases). This CDR3 is built from 14 residues. V lost 4 bases and J lost 6, with 13 bases in between. The germline V gene encodes CDR1 SEHNR and CDR2 FQNEAQ (reference sequence). CDR3 DNA sequence: TGTGCCAGCAGCTCGCGGGGGATTGCTCAGCCCCAGCATTTT. Translation: CASSSRGIAQPQHF.

The chain is built from TRBV28 and TRBJ1-6; D ambiguous. Germline loops: CDR1 MDHEN, CDR2 SYDVKM. This CDR3 contains 15 residues. Trimming shortened V by 3 bases and J by 9 bases, and 15 bases separated the two germline ends. The CDR3, as DNA: TGTGCCAGCAGTTTTGAGGGTGGATGGGGTTCACCCCTCCACTTT. Translating gives CASSFEGGWGSPLHF.

The chain carries TRBV5-1 and TRBJ2-3; 12 bases agree with TRBD2. The V gene end was trimmed by 5 bases and the J gene end by 0 bases; junction bases not matched to a gene: 4. The CDR3 has 16 residues. CDR1 is SGHRS, CDR2 YFSETQ, per germline. CDR3 protein: CASRTSGGHSTDTQYF. The CDR3, as DNA: TGCGCCAGCAGGACTAGCGGGGGACACAGCACAGATACGCAGTATTTT. Full variable domain (missing parts from reference TRBV5-1 and TRBJ2-3): KAGVTQTPRYLIKTRGQQVTLSCSPISGHRSVSWYQQTPGQGLQFLFEYFSETQRNKGNFPGRFSGRQFSNSRSEMNVSTLELGDSALYLCASRTSGGHSTDTQYFGPGTRLTVL.

The chain joins TRBV6-1 to TRBJ2-2; a possible D gene is TRBD1 (5 bases). The CDR3 consists of 14 residues. Germline-derived CDR1 and CDR2 are MNHNS and SASEGT. Trimming stripped 7 bases from V and 3 bases from J, with 12 bases between. CDR3 sequence reads: CASTQGSDTGELFF. The CDR3 bases are TGTGCCAGCACTCAGGGATCGGACACCGGGGAGCTGTTTTTT.

This clonotype occurred once. V usage is TRBV10-3 and J usage is TRBJ2-7; 7 positions agree with TRBD1. Germline assignment: CDR1 ENHRY and CDR2 SYGVKD. V shed 5 bases and J 2 bases; nucleotides not matched to a gene: 6. CDR3 length equals 14 residues. DNA of the CDR3: TGTGCCATCAGTTCTTCCGGACAGGCCTACGAGCAGTACGTC. Translating it yields CAISSSGQAYEQYV.

The V gene is TRBV19, the J gene TRBJ2-5; D tentatively fits TRBD1 or TRBD2 (6 bases each). Germline CDR1 and CDR2: LNHDA and SQIVND (reference sequence). This CDR3 contains 16 residues. With 1 base removed from V and 1 base from J, the gap between germline ends came to 13 bases. In DNA, the CDR3 is TGTGCCAGTAGTATAGGGGGAGGACAGCTCCAAGAGACCCAGTACTTC. Translation: CASSIGGGQLQETQYF. The whole variable domain, remainder taken from reference TRBV19 and TRBJ2-5, is DGGITQSPKYLFRKEGQNVTLSCEQNLNHDAMYWYRQDPGQGLRLIYYSQIVNDFQKGDIAEGYSVSREKKESFPLTVTSAQKNPTAFYLCASSIGGGQLQETQYFGPGTRLLVL.

The V and J genes are TRBV4-3 and TRBJ2-5; D may be TRBD1 or TRBD2 (6 bases each). From germline, CDR1 is LGHNA and CDR2 YSLEER. The CDR3 extends over 14 amino acids. Trimming removed 0 bases from V and 7 bases from J, with 12 bases in between. For the CDR3, the DNA is TGCGCCAGCAGCCAAGAGAGGGGGGCGGGGACCCAGTACTTC. Its protein is CASSQERGAGTQYF.

This clonotype was counted once. The J gene is TRBJ1-3, the V gene TRBV19; D is ambiguous. The V end lost 5 bases, the J end lost 0 bases, and 8 bases lay between the germline ends. CDR1 LNHDA and CDR2 SQIVND come from the germline V gene (reference sequence). The CDR3 loop spans 14 amino acids. In nucleotides, the CDR3 is TGTGCCAGTAGTCGGAAGGTCTCTGGAAACACCATATATTTT. It translates to CASSRKVSGNTIYF.